This entry describes one T cell receptor (beta chain). The antigen is undetermined. Clones were sequenced by immunoSEQ multiplex PCR, and TCRdb holds only the in-frame ones, with some missing. The sample lists under 400,000 clones; 86% were seen once. Germline V gene lookup returns CDR1 SGHTA and CDR2 FQGNSA. CDR3 size: 11 residues. With 4 bases removed from V and 4 bases from J, the gap between germline ends came to 4 bases. The sample originates from a study of cytomegalovirus exposure and HLA in healthy donors. General study results and limits: That first-cohort TCR clusters tended to co-occur in the 120 or so validation repertoires was found in a later analysis.

Sequencing was carried out using PBMCs. The receptor was isolated from a woman aged 18-29 years in good health and CMV-seronegative. The V gene is TRBV7-2, the J gene TRBJ2-5, with unresolved D. This CDR3 reads CASSSGETQYF. Written as DNA, the CDR3 is TGTGCCAGCAGCTCCGGAGAGACCCAGTACTTC.